The T cell receptor beta chain described here comes from a study of post-analysis software for immune sequencing data (dated by TCRdb to about 2015). Context from the whole study: Relapsing-remitting, secondary progressive and progressive-relapsing multiple sclerosis were recorded as disease courses, and subtype annotation was lacking for some patients. The patient repertoires were compared against approximately ten previously published healthy control repertoires obtained from donors aged about 6 to 26 years. A subset of samples was prepared in parallel using single-end sample barcoding, then pooled and co-amplified after Illumina adapter ligation. The research as a whole found: Significantly higher frequencies in patients than in controls were found for about five TRBV segments, including TRBV5-6, TRBV5-1 and TRBV20-1. The control group was slightly older than the multiple sclerosis patient group. Direct clustering with F measure revealed strong co-clustering of samples prepared in the same batch, which led to a batch-effect correction. Normalized Chao1 diversity was significantly lower in multiple sclerosis patients than controls, suggesting substantial peripheral T-cell clonal expansion.

On this clonotype itself: The antigen it binds to is not known. Base qualities were left out, and no much larger clone turns up one base away.

The library came from PCR. The data were produced on an Illumina HiSeq 2500. To reduce PCR and sequencing biases, unique molecular identifiers were incorporated into the TCR beta cDNA libraries. Some 500,000 cDNA molecules were obtained per 1 to 10 million input T cells, so each molecule approximated one T cell. The patient libraries were prepared and sequenced using the same protocol as the earlier healthy control dataset. Within a given batch, samples were prepared together, multiplexed and sequenced on the same HiSeq lane. In the paper's pipeline: MIGEC was used to process the raw barcoded reads, and molecular identifier groups with only a single read were discarded before consensus assembly and CDR3 extraction. VDJtools was used for post-analysis of the clonotype tables, and diversity was normalized by down-sampling every dataset to the size of the smallest sample. To correct batch-related cross-sample contamination, repertoire overlap clustering matched CDR3 amino acid sequences but not nucleotide sequences. TCRdb reworked the public reads: Q25 trimming with fastp, MiXCR clone assembly, productive beta chains retained. CDR3 protein duplicates are merged, each entry listing the most common genes and DNA. None of the V and J calls come from the authors' own analysis; TCRdb made them. The sample contains about 800,000 distinct CDR3 sequences, 30% of them found a single time. In total, the top ten clones hold 0.56% of the sample.

CDR1 and CDR2, per the germline V gene (reference sequence), are SEHNR and FQNEAQ. Spanning cysteine to phenylalanine, the CDR3 consists of 16 amino acids. Only the CDR3 DNA stays, 48 bases, in frame from base 1. Between the V and J ends, shortened by 5 bases and 3 bases respectively, the junction contains 20 bases. To demonstrate the VDJtools post-analysis software, the study profiled TCR beta repertoires from the peripheral blood of 13 young patients with multiple sclerosis. Multiple sclerosis patients were children and adolescents aged about 6 to 17 years. In this chain, TRBV7-9 is recombined with TRBJ2-7; matching of 6 bases hints at TRBD2 as the D gene. This TCR came from a girl aged 5-17 years with multiple sclerosis. The material sequenced was blood. CDR3 region: CASSTRGGVWFYEQYF. Read as DNA, the sequence is TGTGCCAGCAGCACTCGCGGCGGGGTCTGGTTCTACGAGCAGTACTTC.